This is a list of T cell receptor beta chains from one sample in a study of T-cell reconstitution after alpha-beta-depleted transplantation in children. TCRdb re-called the PCR reads through MiXCR, storing one row per CDR3 protein. Of roughly 350,000 distinct CDR3 sequences listed, around 16% are singletons. Source: PBMCs, mostly from graft donor cells, taken 360 days after TCRalphabeta/CD19-depleted stem cell transplant. The source is a male patient aged 2 to 10 who had a stem cell transplant for acute lymphoblastic leukemia, so the T cells may come from the graft donor. The CDR3 runs from the conserved cysteine through the conserved F or W. The D gene is left open where the match is weak. Clone sizes are given selectively: once, few, many, or a class where the clone is expanded.

v_gene,j_gene,abundance,d_gene,CDR3nt,CDR3aa
TRBV7-2,TRBJ2-1,few,TRBD2,TGTGCCAGCAGCTCGACTAGCGGGAGGGCCTTTGAGCAGTTCTTC,CASSSTSGRAFEQFF
TRBV6-2/TRBV6-3,TRBJ2-3,-,-,TGTGCCAGCAGTGGCCGAGGAGGGCCAGATACGCAGTATTTT,CASSGRGGPDTQYF
TRBV18,TRBJ2-4,few,-,TGTGCCAGCTCACCGGACAGCGCCAAAAACATTCAGTACTTC,CASSPDSAKNIQYF
TRBV18,TRBJ2-7,few,TRBD2,TGTGCCAGCTCACCCCCCCGTGGCGGACTAGCTAGCTACGAGCAGTACTTC,CASSPPRGGLASYEQYF
TRBV5-6,TRBJ2-3,many,-,TGTGCCAGCAGCTTCAGCCTTCAGGGCTGGGATACGCAGTATTTT,CASSFSLQGWDTQYF
TRBV7-2,TRBJ2-1,-,TRBD2,TGTGCCAGCAGCTTCACTAGCGGGAATATCTACAATGAGCAGTTCTTC,CASSFTSGNIYNEQFF
TRBV7-8,TRBJ1-1,-,-,TGTGCCAGCAGCTTCTCTTCCGTAGCGGGAGATACTGAAGCTTTCTTT,CASSFSSVAGDTEAFF
TRBV20-1,TRBJ2-1,-,TRBD2,TGCAGTGCTAGAGATTTGGCGGGAGGGCCCAATGAGCAGTTCTTC,CSARDLAGGPNEQFF
TRBV12-3/TRBV12-4,TRBJ2-7,many,-,TGTGCCAGCAGTCCCGACAACTACGAGCAGTACTTC,CASSPDNYEQYF
TRBV20-1,TRBJ2-3,-,-,TGCAGTGCTAGAGGGGCGACAGTTAGCACAGATACGCAGTATTTT,CSARGATVSTDTQYF
TRBV4-3,TRBJ2-7,-,TRBD2,TGCGCCAGCAGCCGCAGACTAGCGCGTTCCTACGAGCAGTACTTC,CASSRRLARSYEQYF
TRBV20-1,TRBJ2-1,few,TRBD2,TGCAGTGCAACTGGACTAGCGGACTACAATGAGCAGTTCTTC,CSATGLADYNEQFF
TRBV4-1,TRBJ2-1,few,-,TGCGCCAGCAGCCAAGGCAGGGTATTCGGGCAGAGCTCCTACAATGAGCAGTTCTTC,CASSQGRVFGQSSYNEQFF
TRBV12-3/TRBV12-4,TRBJ2-1,many,TRBD2,TGTGCCAGCAGTTTATACGGGAGGCTTAACAATGAGCAGTTCTTC,CASSLYGRLNNEQFF
TRBV5-6,TRBJ1-2,few,-,TGTGCCAGCAGCTCCGGCAGGATTAACTATGGCTACACCTTC,CASSSGRINYGYTF
TRBV9,TRBJ2-1,-,-,TGTGCCAGCAGCGCGGAATTGGTCTCTGAGCAGTTCTTC,CASSAELVSEQFF
TRBV28,TRBJ2-7,-,-,TGTGCCAGCAGTTCCCTGACAGGCGTATTACGCTCCTCCTACGAGCAGTACTTC,CASSSLTGVLRSSYEQYF
TRBV11-2,TRBJ2-5,-,TRBD2,TGTGCCAGTGTGATCGGGAAGGGCGGGAGGGCCATCCAAGAGACCCAGTACTTC,CASVIGKGGRAIQETQYF
TRBV9,TRBJ2-1,many,TRBD2,TGTGCCAGCAGCGTGGGACTAGCGGACAATGAGCAGTTCTTC,CASSVGLADNEQFF
TRBV12-3/TRBV12-4,TRBJ1-6,few,-,TGTGCCAGCAGCCACGGCCGATGGGGTGGAAGCAATTCACCCCTCCACTTT,CASSHGRWGGSNSPLHF
TRBV12-3/TRBV12-4,TRBJ1-2,few,-,TGTGCCAGCAGTTTGCGAGGGGTCGGCTACACCTTC,CASSLRGVGYTF
TRBV9,TRBJ1-2,few,-,TGTGCCAGCAGCGGACCCCGAGGCAGGGGTTATGGCTACACCTTC,CASSGPRGRGYGYTF
TRBV19,TRBJ2-1,-,-,TGTGCCAGTTGGGGGGGCCCCTACAATGAGCAGTTCTTC,CASWGGPYNEQFF
TRBV19,TRBJ1-5,few,TRBD1,TGTGCCAGTAGTTCCAACGGACAGGCTCTCAATCAGCCCCAGCATTTT,CASSSNGQALNQPQHF
TRBV10-3,TRBJ2-7,many,TRBD2,TGTGCCATCAGTGTCGGACTAGCGGGAGGGCTTGGAGAGCAGTACTTC,CAISVGLAGGLGEQYF
TRBV5-1,TRBJ2-2,-,-,TGCGCCAGCAGCCCCCAGGGGCGGGAGAACGGGGAGCTGTTTTTT,CASSPQGRENGELFF
TRBV11-1,TRBJ1-4,few,-,TGTGCCAGCAGCTCGACAGCAACTAATGAAAAACTGTTTTTT,CASSSTATNEKLFF
TRBV5-1,TRBJ2-7,-,-,TGCGCCAGCAGCTTGCCGTCGGGGCGGGCAAGCTCCTACGAGCAGTACTTC,CASSLPSGRASSYEQYF
TRBV5-1,TRBJ2-2,-,-,TGCGCCAGCAGCCCATCGGAGGCCGGGGAGCTGTTTTTT,CASSPSEAGELFF
TRBV6-1,TRBJ1-2,-,-,TGTGCCAGCAGCGCAGACCGGGACCTCTATGGCTACACCTTC,CASSADRDLYGYTF
TRBV5-1,TRBJ2-3,-,-,TGCGCCAGCAGCTCCCGCGGAGAGGCAGATACGCAGTATTTT,CASSSRGEADTQYF
TRBV27,TRBJ2-1,few,-,TGTGCCAGCAGTTTATCGCTCCTAGCACGGGGAGAGCAGTTCTTC,CASSLSLLARGEQFF
TRBV28,TRBJ2-1,many,-,TGTGCCAGCACCCACTCGTACAATGAGCAGTTCTTC,CASTHSYNEQFF
TRBV12-3/TRBV12-4,TRBJ2-7,many,-,TGTGCCAGCAGTACAGGGCCTGGGTCCTACGAGCAGTACTTC,CASSTGPGSYEQYF
TRBV20-1,TRBJ1-1,few,TRBD1,TGCAGTGGAGGGGGCGGAGGAGGCACTGAAGCTTTCTTT,CSGGGGGGTEAFF
TRBV5-4,TRBJ2-7,-,-,TGTGCCAGCAGCTTAGTAGAAGGACTTTTCGACGAGCAGTACTTC,CASSLVEGLFDEQYF
TRBV28,TRBJ2-5,few,TRBD2,TGTGCCAGCAGTTTGCTAGCGGACAACCAAGAGACCCAGTACTTC,CASSLLADNQETQYF
TRBV4-3,TRBJ2-4,few,-,TGCGCCAGCAGCCGTAATAAGACCCACAGACAGATAGCCAAAAACATTCAGTACTTC,CASSRNKTHRQIAKNIQYF
TRBV27,TRBJ2-1,-,-,TGTGCCAGCAGTTTAAGGGACCTCAATCTCCACTCCTACAATGAGCAGTTCTTC,CASSLRDLNLHSYNEQFF
TRBV10-2,TRBJ2-3,-,TRBD2,TGCGCCAGCACCCTAGCGGGAGGTACAGATACGCAGTATTTT,CASTLAGGTDTQYF
TRBV18,TRBJ2-3,-,TRBD2,TGTGCCAGCTCACCTGGGACTAGCGGGCCAGATACGCAGTATTTT,CASSPGTSGPDTQYF
TRBV5-6,TRBJ2-3,once,-,TGTGCCAGCAGCTTGGTGCGGTTGGTCGAAGATAGGCAGTATTTT,CASSLVRLVEDRQYF
TRBV28,TRBJ1-6,few,-,TGTGCCAGCACTGGGGGGACATATAATTCACCCCTCCACTTT,CASTGGTYNSPLHF
TRBV4-1,TRBJ1-1,-,-,TGCGCCAGCAGCCAACGACGTGTGAACACTGAAGCTTTCTTT,CASSQRRVNTEAFF
TRBV4-3,TRBJ2-3,many,TRBD2,TGCGCCAGCAGCCCCCATCATACTAGCGGCAGCACAGATACGCAGTATTTT,CASSPHHTSGSTDTQYF